Shown below are 24 T cell receptor beta chains from a single sample sequenced in a study of cytomegalovirus exposure and HLA in healthy donors. Profiled with immunoSEQ multiplex PCR; TCRdb holds only in-frame clones, not every one. Among around 190,000 clones listed, around 85% were seen once. Source material: PBMCs. These receptors all stem from a man between 18 and 29 years old in good health and CMV-seropositive.

The rearrangement links TRBV5-6 to TRBJ2-7; D call uncertain. This CDR3 is built from 14 residues. Trimming took 1 base from V and 6 from J, leaving 14 bases between them. Germline CDR1 and CDR2: SGHDT and YYEEEE. The CDR3 spells CASSLRDTFLEQYF. In DNA, the CDR3 is TGTGCCAGCAGCTTGAGAGACACCTTTCTCGAGCAGTACTTC.

In nucleotides, the CDR3 is TGCGCCAGCAGCTTGACTGGGACACATATAACCGGGGAGCTGTTTTTT. Translating gives CASSLTGTHITGELFF. The rearrangement joins TRBV5-1 to TRBJ2-2; maybe TRBD1 (6 bases). The CDR3 contains 16 residues. Germline V gives CDR1 SGHRS, CDR2 YFSETQ. Trimming stripped 1 base from V and 5 bases from J, with 15 bases between.

V gene TRBV27 combines with J gene TRBJ2-1; 12 positions agree with TRBD2. This CDR3 has 16 amino acids. Losses at the gene ends were 2 bases for V and 10 bases for J; bases not matched to a gene: 9. The germline CDR1 and CDR2 sequences are MNHEY and SMNVEV (reference sequence). The CDR3 DNA reads as TGTGCCAGCAGTTTACCGACTAGCGGGAGAGGCGGGGAGCAGTTCTTC. Amino acid sequence: CASSLPTSGRGGEQFF.

The V call is TRBV29-1, the J call TRBJ2-1, with no clear D. This CDR3 has 14 amino acids. The V end lost 4 bases, the J end lost 4 bases, and 14 bases lay between the germline ends. In germline, CDR1 is SQVTM, CDR2 ANQGSEA. CDR3 sequence: CSVVTPNGYNEQFF. In DNA form, the CDR3 reads TGCAGCGTTGTGACTCCCAACGGTTACAATGAGCAGTTCTTC.

The V call is TRBV28, the J call TRBJ1-5; no firm D call. Between the trimmed V and J ends, which lost 5 bases and 9 bases, there was a span of 11 bases. The CDR3 has 12 residues. Germline V lookup: CDR1 MDHEN, CDR2 SYDVKM. The CDR3 reads CASSPQLGPQHF. Written as DNA, the CDR3 is TGTGCCAGCAGTCCCCAGCTAGGGCCCCAGCATTTT.

The rearrangement links TRBV30 to TRBJ2-2, with D possibly TRBD2 on 5 matching bases. V was pared by 2 bases and J by 5 bases, with 15 bases between. Germline CDR1 GTSNPN, CDR2 SVGIG (reference sequence). There are 15 residues in the CDR3. In DNA, the CDR3 is TGTGCCTGGAGTCACGACTACAGACCAACCGGGGAGCTGTTTTTT. It is translated as CAWSHDYRPTGELFF.

The chain carries TRBV13 and TRBJ2-1; the match to TRBD2 covers 10 bases. The V gene end was trimmed by 2 bases and the J gene end by 9 bases; junction bases not matched to a gene: 4. CDR3 length equals 14 residues. Germline V CDR1 and CDR2: PRHDT, FYEKMQ (reference sequence). CDR3 sequence (DNA): TGTGCCAGCAGCTTAAGCGGGGGGGCCATTGAGCAGTTCTTC. It yields the protein CASSLSGGAIEQFF.

The CDR3 is CASSQDGVGVVTGELFF. As DNA, the CDR3 is TGCGCCAGCAGTCAAGACGGGGTCGGCGTGGTCACCGGGGAGCTGTTTTTT. J is TRBJ2-2 and V is TRBV23-1; D is perhaps TRBD2 (5 bases). TRBV23-1 falls under the ORF class, with uncertain function. This CDR3 has 17 residues. The ends were cut back, 2 bases at V and 4 bases at J, with 17 bases in the middle.

The chain couples TRBV7-2 to TRBJ1-2, with D perhaps TRBD1 (6 bases). Germline assignment: CDR1 SGHTA and CDR2 FQGNSA. Between the trimmed V and J ends, which lost 1 base and 0 bases, there was a span of 9 bases. The CDR3 has 15 residues. The CDR3 reads CASSLVRGSNYGYTF. In nucleotides, the CDR3 is TGTGCCAGCAGCTTAGTAAGGGGGTCTAACTATGGCTACACCTTC.

V is TRBV6-1 and J is TRBJ2-7; D is uncertain. V was shortened by 6 bases and J by 2 bases, with 11 bases between the two germline ends. Germline V gene data show CDR1 as MNHNS and CDR2 as SASEGT. The length of the CDR3 is 13 residues. For the CDR3, the DNA is TGTGCCAGCAGCGTTCCGGGTCCCTACGAGCAGTACTTC. Its protein product is CASSVPGPYEQYF.

The rearrangement links TRBV5-1 to TRBJ2-1, with 9 bases that match TRBD2. V gave up 5 bases and J gave up 7 bases; unmatched junction bases: 10. The CDR3 runs 15 residues. Germline lookup yields CDR1 SGHRS and CDR2 YFSETQ. The CDR3 region is CASSPRSGGYNEQFF. The CDR3 DNA sequence: TGCGCCAGCAGTCCCCGTAGCGGGGGATATAATGAGCAGTTCTTC.

The CDR3, as DNA: TGTGCCAGCAGGGGCGGTGGGGGGAGGCAAGAGACCCAGTACTTC. This translates into CASRGGGGRQETQYF. This rearrangement joins TRBV6-1 to TRBJ2-5, with D maybe TRBD2 (6 bases). The V end was cut by 6 bases, the J end by 2 bases, with 16 bases between. CDR1 is MNHNS, CDR2 SASEGT, per germline. The CDR3 is 15 amino acids.

This chain uses TRBV5-1 with TRBJ2-1, with a weak D call TRBD2 (6 bases). There are 15 residues in the CDR3. Germline V lookup: CDR1 SGHRS, CDR2 YFSETQ. V was cut by 0 bases and J by 3 bases, with 10 bases left in between. The CDR3 reads CASSLGGTYYNEQFF. DNA for the CDR3: TGCGCCAGCAGCTTGGGCGGGACGTACTACAATGAGCAGTTCTTC.

The chain joins TRBV7-3 to TRBJ2-3; possibly TRBD1 for D (5 bases). The CDR3 runs to 15 residues. The V end lost 0 bases, the J end lost 2 bases, and 9 bases lay between the germline ends. Looked up from germline, CDR1 is SGHTA and CDR2 is FQGTGA. This CDR3 reads CASSLTGRVTDTQYF. CDR3 sequence (DNA): TGTGCCAGCAGCTTAACGGGCAGGGTCACAGATACGCAGTATTTT.

As for this clone: The sample holds other DNA sequences that translate to the same CDR3. The V call is TRBV5-1, the J call TRBJ2-7; 10 nucleotides agree with TRBD1. The CDR3 covers 14 residues. J was trimmed by 4 bases and V by 0 bases; bases with no gene match: 1. CDR1 SGHRS and CDR2 YFSETQ come from the germline V gene. Here the CDR3 reads CASSLGDRGYEQYF. DNA for the CDR3: TGCGCCAGCAGCTTGGGGGACAGGGGTTACGAGCAGTACTTC.

This clone has only one observation. V and J are TRBV30 and TRBJ1-2; no reliable D call. With 0 bases removed from V and 7 bases from J, the gap between germline ends came to 12 bases. Germline CDR1 GTSNPN, CDR2 SVGIG (reference sequence). The CDR3 loop spans 13 amino acids. CDR3 region: CAWSVQGSSGYTF. The CDR3, as DNA: TGTGCCTGGAGTGTACAAGGGAGCAGTGGCTACACCTTC.

The chain links TRBV28 to TRBJ1-5; 12 nucleotides agree with TRBD1. The germline gives CDR1 MDHEN, CDR2 SYDVKM. This CDR3 has 17 residues. V lost 5 bases to trimming and J lost 5 bases; unmatched junction nucleotides: 10. CDR3: CASSTWSWDRGHQPQHF. CDR3 sequence (DNA): TGTGCCAGCAGTACCTGGTCCTGGGACAGGGGGCATCAGCCCCAGCATTTT.

The rearrangement uses TRBV27 and TRBJ1-5; D may be TRBD1 (6 bases). CDR3 length: 14 amino acids. Germline V gene data show CDR1 as MNHEY and CDR2 as SMNVEV (reference sequence). V was pared by 5 bases and J by 1 base, with 9 bases between. CDR3 DNA sequence: TGTGCCAGCAGTAGAACAGGGAGCAATCAGCCCCAGCATTTT. Protein product: CASSRTGSNQPQHF.

The rearrangement joins TRBV5-1 to TRBJ2-7, with a possible D match to TRBD1 (6 bases). The germline V gene has CDR1 SGHRS and CDR2 YFSETQ. The CDR3 is 16 residues long. Trimming took off 4 bases at V and 5 bases at J, with 22 bases between the two ends. The CDR3 DNA reads as TGCGCCAGCAGCAAGACCGGGTCCCGACAGGTGGACGAGCAGTACTTC. Translation gives CASSKTGSRQVDEQYF.

The rearrangement uses TRBV7-4 and TRBJ1-6; 9 nucleotides agree with TRBD1. The V gene's germline CDR1 is SGHVT and CDR2 SQSDAQ. V trimming: 5 bases; J trimming: 0 bases; junction bases outside the gene matches: 17. This CDR3 has 21 residues. CDR3 region: CASSPRTDRGVSSSYNSPLHF. The CDR3 DNA is TGTGCCAGCAGCCCACGGACGGACAGGGGCGTATCGAGCTCCTATAATTCACCCCTCCACTTT.

This chain uses TRBV5-1 with TRBJ2-1; TRBD1 is a possible D gene (6 bases). This CDR3 is built from 14 residues. Trimming took 3 bases from V and 5 from J, leaving 12 bases between them. Germline V gives CDR1 SGHRS, CDR2 YFSETQ. CDR3 DNA sequence: TGCGCCAGCAGCTGGTCACAGGGAGACAATGAGCAGTTCTTC. Translated, it gives CASSWSQGDNEQFF.

The chain has TRBV5-1 and TRBJ2-3, with 7 bases that match TRBD2. Germline assignment: CDR1 SGHRS and CDR2 YFSETQ. V shed 4 bases and J 5 bases; nucleotides not matched to a gene: 10. This CDR3 is built from 15 residues. CDR3 nucleotide sequence: TGCGCCAGCAGCCTCTGGGGCGGGAGACTAGATACGCAGTATTTT. This encodes CASSLWGGRLDTQYF.

The rearrangement joins TRBV28 to TRBJ1-1; maybe TRBD1 (5 bases). The CDR3 is 12 residues long. Looked up from germline, CDR1 is MDHEN and CDR2 is SYDVKM. Deletions cut 2 bases from V and 8 bases from J, with 9 bases between. The DNA for the CDR3 is TGTGCCAGCAGTTTACAGGGAATGGAAGCTTTCTTT. Translating gives CASSLQGMEAFF.

The rearrangement uses TRBV7-8 and TRBJ1-3, with unresolved D. With 6 bases removed from V and 0 bases from J, the gap between germline ends came to 18 bases. This CDR3 is built from 17 residues. CDR1 SGHVS and CDR2 FQNEAQ come from the germline V gene. The CDR3 is CASSFGLSVSSGNTIYF. CDR3 sequence (DNA): TGTGCCAGCAGTTTCGGACTTTCAGTAAGCTCTGGAAACACCATATATTTT. Combining the CDR3 with reference TRBV7-8 and TRBJ1-3 gives the whole variable domain GAGVSQSPRYKVAKRGQDVALRCDPISGHVSLFWYQQALGQGPEFLTYFQNEAQLDKSGLPSDRFFAERPEGSVSTLKIQRTQQEDSAVYLCASSFGLSVSSGNTIYFGEGSWLTVV.